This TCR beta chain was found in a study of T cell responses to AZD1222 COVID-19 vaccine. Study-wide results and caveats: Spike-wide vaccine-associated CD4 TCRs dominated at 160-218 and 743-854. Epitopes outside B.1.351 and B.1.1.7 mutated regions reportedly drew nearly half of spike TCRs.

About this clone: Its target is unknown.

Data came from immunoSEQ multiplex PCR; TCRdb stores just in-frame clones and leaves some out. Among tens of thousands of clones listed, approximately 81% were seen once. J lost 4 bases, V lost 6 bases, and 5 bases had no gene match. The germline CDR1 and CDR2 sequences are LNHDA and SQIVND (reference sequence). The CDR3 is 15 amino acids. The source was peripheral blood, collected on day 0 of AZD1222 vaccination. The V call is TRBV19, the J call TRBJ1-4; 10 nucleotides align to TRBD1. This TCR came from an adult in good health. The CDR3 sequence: CASSSWDRGNEKLFF. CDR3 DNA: TGTGCCAGTAGCTCTTGGGACAGGGGTAATGAAAAACTGTTTTTT.